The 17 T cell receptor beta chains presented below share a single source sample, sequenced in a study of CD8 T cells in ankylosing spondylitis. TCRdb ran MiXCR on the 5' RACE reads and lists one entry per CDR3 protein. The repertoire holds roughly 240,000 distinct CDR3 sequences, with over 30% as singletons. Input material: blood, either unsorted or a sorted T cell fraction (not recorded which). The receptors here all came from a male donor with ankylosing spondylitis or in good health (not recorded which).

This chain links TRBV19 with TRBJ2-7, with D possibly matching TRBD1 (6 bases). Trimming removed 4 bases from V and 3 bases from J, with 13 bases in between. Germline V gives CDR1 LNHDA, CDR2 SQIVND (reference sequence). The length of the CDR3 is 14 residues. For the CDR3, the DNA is TGTGCCAGTAGTAAGACAGGACTCCACTACGAGCAGTACTTC. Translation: CASSKTGLHYEQYF. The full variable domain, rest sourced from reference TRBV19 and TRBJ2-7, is DGGITQSPKYLFRKEGQNVTLSCEQNLNHDAMYWYRQDPGQGLRLIYYSQIVNDFQKGDIAEGYSVSREKKESFPLTVTSAQKNPTAFYLCASSKTGLHYEQYFGPGTRLTVT.

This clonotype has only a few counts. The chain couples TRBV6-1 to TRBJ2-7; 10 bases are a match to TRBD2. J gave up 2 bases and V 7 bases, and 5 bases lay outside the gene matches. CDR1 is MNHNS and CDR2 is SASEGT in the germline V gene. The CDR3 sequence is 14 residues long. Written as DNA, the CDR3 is TGTGCCAGCATCCGACTAGCGGGTACCTACGAGCAGTACTTC. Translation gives CASIRLAGTYEQYF.

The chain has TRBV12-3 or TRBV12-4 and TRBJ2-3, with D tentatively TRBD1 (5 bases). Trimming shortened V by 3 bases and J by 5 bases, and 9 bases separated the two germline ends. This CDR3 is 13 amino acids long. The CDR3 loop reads CASSLPGIDTQYF. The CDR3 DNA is TGTGCCAGCAGTTTGCCAGGGATAGATACGCAGTATTTT.

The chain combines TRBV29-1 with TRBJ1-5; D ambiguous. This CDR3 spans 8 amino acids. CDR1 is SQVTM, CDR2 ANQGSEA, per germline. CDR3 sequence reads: CRPQPQHF. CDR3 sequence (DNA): TGCAGGCCTCAGCCCCAGCATTTT.

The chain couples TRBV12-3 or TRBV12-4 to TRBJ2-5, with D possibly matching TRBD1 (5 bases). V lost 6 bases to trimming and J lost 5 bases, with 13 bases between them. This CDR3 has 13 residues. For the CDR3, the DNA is TGTGCCAGCAGACCCCAGGGTCCGGAGACCCAGTACTTC. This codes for CASRPQGPETQYF.

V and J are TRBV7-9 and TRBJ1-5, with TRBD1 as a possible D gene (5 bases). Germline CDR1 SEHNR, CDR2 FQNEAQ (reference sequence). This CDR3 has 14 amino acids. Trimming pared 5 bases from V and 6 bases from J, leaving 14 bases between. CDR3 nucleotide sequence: TGTGCCAGCAGCAGATCAGGGACCGCTCAGCCCCAGCATTTT. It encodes CASSRSGTAQPQHF.

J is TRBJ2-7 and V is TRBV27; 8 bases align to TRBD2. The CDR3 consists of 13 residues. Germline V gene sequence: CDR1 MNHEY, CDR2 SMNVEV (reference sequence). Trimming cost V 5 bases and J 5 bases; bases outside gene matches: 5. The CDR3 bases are TGTGCCAGCAGTCAGCGGGGGTGGAACGAGCAGTACTTC. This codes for CASSQRGWNEQYF.

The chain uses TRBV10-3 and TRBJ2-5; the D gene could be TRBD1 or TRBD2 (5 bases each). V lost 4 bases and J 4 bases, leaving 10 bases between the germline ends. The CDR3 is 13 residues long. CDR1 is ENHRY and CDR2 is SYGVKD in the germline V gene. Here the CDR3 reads CAISGVGGETQYF. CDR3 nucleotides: TGTGCCATCAGTGGGGTTGGGGGAGAGACCCAGTACTTC.

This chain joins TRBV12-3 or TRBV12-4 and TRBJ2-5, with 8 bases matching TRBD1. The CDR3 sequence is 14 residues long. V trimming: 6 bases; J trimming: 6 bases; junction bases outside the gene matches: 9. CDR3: CASSPDRGIKTQYF. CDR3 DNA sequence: TGTGCCAGCAGCCCTGACAGGGGAATAAAGACCCAGTACTTC.

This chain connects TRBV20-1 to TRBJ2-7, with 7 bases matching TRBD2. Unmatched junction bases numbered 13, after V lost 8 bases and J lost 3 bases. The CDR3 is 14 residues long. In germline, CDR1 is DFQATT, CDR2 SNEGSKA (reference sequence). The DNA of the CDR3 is TGCAGTTCCCGCGGGAGCCAGGCCGGCTACGAGCAGTACTTC. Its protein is CSSRGSQAGYEQYF.

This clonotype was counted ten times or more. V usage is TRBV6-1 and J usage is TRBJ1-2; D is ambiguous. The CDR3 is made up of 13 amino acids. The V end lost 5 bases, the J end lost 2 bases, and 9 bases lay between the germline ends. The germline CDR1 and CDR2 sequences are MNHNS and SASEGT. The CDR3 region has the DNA TGTGCCAGCAGTAGCCGGGCGAACTATGGCTACACCTTC. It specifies CASSSRANYGYTF.

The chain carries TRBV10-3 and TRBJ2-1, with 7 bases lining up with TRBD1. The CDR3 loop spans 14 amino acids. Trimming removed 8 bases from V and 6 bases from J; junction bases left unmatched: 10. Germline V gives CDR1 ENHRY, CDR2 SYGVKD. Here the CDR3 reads CAIDPGQETNEQFF. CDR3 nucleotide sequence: TGTGCCATCGATCCAGGACAGGAGACCAATGAGCAGTTCTTC.

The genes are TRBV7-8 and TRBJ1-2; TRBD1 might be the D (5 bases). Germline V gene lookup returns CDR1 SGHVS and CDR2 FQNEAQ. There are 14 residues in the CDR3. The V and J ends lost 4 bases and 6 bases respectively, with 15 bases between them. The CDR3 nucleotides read TGTGCCAGCAGCTCGGACATTAAAGGCCATGGCTACACCTTC. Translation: CASSSDIKGHGYTF.

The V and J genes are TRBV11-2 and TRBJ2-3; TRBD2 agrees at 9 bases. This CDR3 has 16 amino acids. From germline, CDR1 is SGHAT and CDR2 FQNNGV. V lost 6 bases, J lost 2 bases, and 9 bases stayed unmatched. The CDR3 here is CASSSAERGVTDTQYF. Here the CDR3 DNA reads TGTGCCAGCAGTTCTGCTGAGCGGGGGGTCACAGATACGCAGTATTTT.

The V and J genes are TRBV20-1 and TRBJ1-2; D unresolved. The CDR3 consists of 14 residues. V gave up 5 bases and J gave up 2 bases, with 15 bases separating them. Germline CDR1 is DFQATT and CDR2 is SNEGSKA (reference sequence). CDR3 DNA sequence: TGCAGTGCTCCCTCGCAGGAAAAGAACTATGGCTACACCTTC. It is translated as CSAPSQEKNYGYTF.

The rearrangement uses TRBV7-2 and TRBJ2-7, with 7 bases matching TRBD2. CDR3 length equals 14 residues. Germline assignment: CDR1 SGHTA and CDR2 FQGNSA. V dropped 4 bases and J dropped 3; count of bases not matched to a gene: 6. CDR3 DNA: TGTGCCAGCAGCTACTGGGGGGAGGGCTACGAGCAGTACTTC. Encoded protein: CASSYWGEGYEQYF.

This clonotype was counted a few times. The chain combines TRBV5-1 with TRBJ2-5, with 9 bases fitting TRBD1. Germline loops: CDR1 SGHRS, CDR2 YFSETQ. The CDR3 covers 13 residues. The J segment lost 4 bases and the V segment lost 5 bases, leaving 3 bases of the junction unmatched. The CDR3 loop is CASSGQGPETQYF. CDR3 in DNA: TGCGCCAGCAGTGGACAGGGGCCAGAGACCCAGTACTTC.